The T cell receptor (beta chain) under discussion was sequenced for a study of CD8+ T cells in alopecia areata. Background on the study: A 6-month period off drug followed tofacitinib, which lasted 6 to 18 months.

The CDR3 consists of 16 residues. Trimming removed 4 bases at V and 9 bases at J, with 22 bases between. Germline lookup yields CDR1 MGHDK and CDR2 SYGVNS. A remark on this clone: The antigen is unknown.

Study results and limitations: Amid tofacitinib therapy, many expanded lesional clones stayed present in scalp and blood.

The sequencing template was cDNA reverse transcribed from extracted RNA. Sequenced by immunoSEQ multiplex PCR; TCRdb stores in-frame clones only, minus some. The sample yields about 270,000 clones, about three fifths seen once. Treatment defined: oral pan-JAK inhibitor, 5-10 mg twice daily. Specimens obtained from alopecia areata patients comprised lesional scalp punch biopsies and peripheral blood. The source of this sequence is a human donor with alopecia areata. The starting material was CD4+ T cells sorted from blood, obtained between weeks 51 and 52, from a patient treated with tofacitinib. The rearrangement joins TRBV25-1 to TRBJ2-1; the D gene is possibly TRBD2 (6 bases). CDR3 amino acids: CASSAQSGPRGSEQFF. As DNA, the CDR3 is TGTGCCAGCAGTGCCCAATCCGGGCCGCGGGGCAGTGAGCAGTTCTTC. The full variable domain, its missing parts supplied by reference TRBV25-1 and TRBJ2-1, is EADIYQTPRYLVIGTGKKITLECSQTMGHDKMYWYQQDPGMELHLIHYSYGVNSTEKGDLSSESTVSRIRTEHFPLTLESARPSHTSQYLCASSAQSGPRGSEQFFGPGTRLTVL.